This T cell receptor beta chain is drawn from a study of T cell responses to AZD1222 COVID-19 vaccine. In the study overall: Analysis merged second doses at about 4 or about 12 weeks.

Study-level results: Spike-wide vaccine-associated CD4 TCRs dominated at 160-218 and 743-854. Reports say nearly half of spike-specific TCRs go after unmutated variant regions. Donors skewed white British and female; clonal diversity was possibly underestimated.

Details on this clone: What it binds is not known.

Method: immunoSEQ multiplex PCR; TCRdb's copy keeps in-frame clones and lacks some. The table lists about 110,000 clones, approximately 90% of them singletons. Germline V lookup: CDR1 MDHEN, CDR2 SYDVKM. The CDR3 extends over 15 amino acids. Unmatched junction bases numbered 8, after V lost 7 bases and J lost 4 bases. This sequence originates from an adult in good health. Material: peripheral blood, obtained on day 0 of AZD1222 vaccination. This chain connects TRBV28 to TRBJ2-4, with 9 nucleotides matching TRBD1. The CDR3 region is CASMGQGIPKNIQYF. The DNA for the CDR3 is TGTGCCAGCATGGGACAGGGTATCCCAAAAAACATTCAGTACTTC.